This entry features one T cell receptor beta chain sequence. Sequenced by immunoSEQ multiplex PCR; TCRdb stores in-frame clones only, minus some. The sample lists approximately 240,000 clones, approximately 91% occurring once. The data are from a study of blood T cell repertoires in COVID-19. In the study overall: In each case, the material was cDNA or gDNA derived from T cells, B-cell-depleted T cells, or PBMCs.

The CDR3 is 15 amino acids. V lost 6 bases, J lost 5 bases, and 7 bases stayed unmatched. CDR1 and CDR2 (germline): SNHLY, FYNNEI. The V call is TRBV2, the J call TRBJ1-5; 10 bases agree with TRBD1. This sequence was found in a middle-aged woman who had recovered from COVID-19. The sequenced sample was peripheral blood. CDR3 in amino acids: CASSAQTGGDQPQHF. The DNA for the CDR3 is TGTGCCAGCAGCGCCCAGACAGGGGGCGATCAGCCCCAGCATTTT. The full variable domain, with the rest looked up from reference TRBV2 and TRBJ1-5, is EPEVTQTPSHQVTQMGQEVILRCVPISNHLYFYWYRQILGQKVEFLVSFYNNEISEKSEIFDDQFSVERPDGSNFTLKIRSTKLEDSAMYFCASSAQTGGDQPQHFGDGTRLSIL.